Following are 2 T cell receptor beta chains from one sample sequenced in a study. One entry per CDR3 protein, called by TCRdb with MiXCR from the RT-PCR reads. The table has about 680,000 distinct CDR3 sequences, 13% to 15% seen once. Sequenced input: memory CD4+ T cells from blood. The receptors shown here come from a female donor in good health, serving as a healthy control.

In its sample, this clonotype was seen many times. The chain is built from TRBV5-6 and TRBJ1-5, with D unclear. The V end was cut by 0 bases, the J end by 7 bases, with 8 bases between. CDR1 and CDR2 (germline): SGHDT, YYEEEE. The CDR3 loop spans 13 amino acids. Here the CDR3 DNA reads TGTGCCAGCAGCTTGGGTCTGAGCCAGCCCCAGCATTTT. It yields the protein CASSLGLSQPQHF.

V and J are TRBV18 and TRBJ2-3, with 7 positions matching TRBD2. This CDR3 region has 15 residues. V dropped 4 bases and J dropped 4; count of bases not matched to a gene: 8. Germline V gene data show CDR1 as KGHSH and CDR2 as LQKENI. The CDR3: CASSLSGKGPDTQYF. In DNA form, the CDR3 reads TGTGCCAGCTCACTGAGCGGGAAGGGGCCAGATACGCAGTATTTT.